The TCR beta chain under discussion was sequenced for a study of OX40 agonist ivuxolimab in advanced cancers. The wider study: Patients were roughly 87% male with ages roughly 23 to 85, mean around 58. Study-wide results and caveats: Patients with a partial response at 0.1-3.0 mg/kg had among the lowest clonal expansion. Mean expanded clone counts were higher in CD8+ than CD4+ T cells.

This clone was detected only once. Antigen: not known. Data came from immunoSEQ multiplex PCR; TCRdb stores just in-frame clones and leaves some out. The table includes about 98,000 clones, 87% detected once. The germline gives CDR1 SGHVS, CDR2 FNYEAQ. Trimming took off 6 bases at V and 3 bases at J, with 11 bases between the two ends. The CDR3 spans 14 residues. Blood was sampled at baseline, cycle 4 day 1, and cycle 7 day 1. This sequence joins TRBV7-6 and TRBJ2-2; D is ambiguous. The starting material was CD4+ or CD8+ T cells sorted from blood, obtained in a trial of the OX40 agonist ivuxolimab. This clonotype was sampled from an adult with an advanced solid tumor such as melanoma, head and neck, liver or kidney cancer. Here the CDR3 DNA reads TGTGCCAGCAGACCTTTCGGGTACACCGGGGAGCTGTTTTTT. Translated: CASRPFGYTGELFF.